These 21 T cell receptor beta chains came from one sample sequenced in a study of regulatory T cells in long-lasting Graves disease. Researchers made TCR beta libraries by using iRepertoire HTBI primers and running Arm-PCR on CDR3 regions. MiXCR, run by TCRdb on the multiplex PCR reads, gives a single entry per CDR3 protein. This sample has approximately 400,000 distinct CDR3 sequences, with about 16% found just once. As to time point: newly diagnosed GD, antithyroid drugs for less than 3 months. The authors made the TCR library using RNA they extracted from PBMCs. Another study also made use of these data, one on T cells in Graves' hyperthyroidism and ophthalmopathy.

The sample here was peripheral blood mononuclear cells (PBMCs), taken at new diagnosis, from a patient treated with antithyroid drugs. The receptors derive from a woman aged 25 to 45 with Graves disease.

As to this clonotype: A much larger clone lies one base from this, so it may be a read error. This chain links TRBV28 with TRBJ2-1, with TRBD1 matching 7 bases. Germline V CDR1 and CDR2: MDHEN, SYDVKM. The V segment lost 6 bases and the J segment 10 bases; nucleotides outside the gene matches: 15. This CDR3 spans 15 amino acids. The CDR3 here is CASSLGTAGIHEQFF. Here the CDR3 DNA reads TGTGCCAGCAGCCTAGGGACAGCAGGAATCCACGAGCAGTTCTTC.

V usage is TRBV6-1 and J usage is TRBJ1-5; 7 nucleotides agree with TRBD1. CDR1 is MNHNS and CDR2 is SASEGT in the germline V gene. The ends lost 6 bases at V and 3 bases at J; junction bases unmatched: 5. The CDR3 length is 14 residues. The CDR3: CASRGTAYNQPQHF. CDR3 nucleotide sequence: TGTGCCAGCAGAGGGACAGCTTACAATCAGCCCCAGCATTTT.

The chain recombines TRBV5-1 with TRBJ2-3; 10 nucleotides agree with TRBD2. The trim removed 4 bases at V and 3 bases at J, leaving 8 bases unmatched. Per the germline V gene, CDR1 is SGHRS and CDR2 is YFSETQ. The CDR3 contains 16 residues. For the CDR3, the DNA is TGCGCCAGCAGCCCAGAGGGACTAGCGAGGACAGATACGCAGTATTTT. Its protein is CASSPEGLARTDTQYF.

This clonotype was picked up a small number of times. The V gene is TRBV20-1, the J gene TRBJ2-3; 13 nucleotides match TRBD2. This CDR3 has 14 residues. J lost 7 bases, V lost 3 bases, and 4 bases had no gene match. Looked up from germline, CDR1 is DFQATT and CDR2 is SNEGSKA (reference sequence). DNA for the CDR3: TGCAGTGCTAGGGGGACTAGCGGGATGAATACGCAGTATTTT. This encodes CSARGTSGMNTQYF.

This clonotype was detected a few times. This rearrangement joins TRBV7-9 to TRBJ2-1; unclear D gene. Trimming pared 8 bases from V and 8 bases from J, leaving 1 base between. This CDR3 spans 8 amino acids. Germline V CDR1 and CDR2: SEHNR, FQNEAQ (reference sequence). CDR3 nucleotides: TGTGCCAGCGATGAGCAGTTCTTC. Amino acids: CASDEQFF. Drawing the rest from reference TRBV7-9 and TRBJ2-1, the complete variable domain is DTGVSQNPRHKITKRGQNVTFRCDPISEHNRLYWYRQTLGQGPEFLTYFQNEAQLEKSRLLSDRFSAERPKGSFSTLEIQRTEQGDSAMYLCASDEQFFGPGTRLTVL.

The chain links TRBV10-3 to TRBJ1-4; D is unclear. V shed 4 bases and J shed 7 bases, with 10 bases lying between them. CDR1 is ENHRY and CDR2 is SYGVKD in the germline V gene. The CDR3 loop spans 13 amino acids. CDR3 nucleotides: TGTGCCATCAGTGTGGAGGGCAGTGAAAAACTGTTTTTT. This translates into CAISVEGSEKLFF.

CDR3 in amino acids: CASSQEDSVSGKKLFF. For the CDR3, the DNA is TGCGCCAGCAGCCAAGAAGACAGTGTTTCGGGTAAAAAACTGTTTTTT. The chain carries TRBV4-1 and TRBJ1-4, with D maybe TRBD1 (5 bases). This CDR3 has 16 residues. V lost 0 bases, J lost 9 bases, and 17 bases lay in between. CDR1 and CDR2 from the germline V gene are MGHRA and YSYEKL.

This clonotype was detected ten times or more. The chain combines TRBV28 with TRBJ2-7; either TRBD1 or TRBD2 may fit D (5 bases each). This CDR3 is built from 14 residues. Germline CDR1 and CDR2: MDHEN and SYDVKM. Trimming took 6 bases from V and 3 from J, leaving 15 bases between them. The CDR3 here is CASSQGGGLYEQYF. The CDR3 nucleotides are TGTGCCAGCAGCCAGGGTGGCGGACTCTACGAGCAGTACTTC.

This clonotype came up a few times. The chain employs TRBV4-2 and TRBJ2-7, with a tentative D call TRBD2 (6 bases). The CDR3 totals 14 residues. Trimming cost V 1 base and J 9 bases, with 16 bases left between them. Germline V gives CDR1 LGHNA, CDR2 YNFKEQ. DNA for the CDR3: TGTGCCAGCAGCCAAGGGGACGGGGGAAGGGCGCAGTACTTC. Translated, it gives CASSQGDGGRAQYF.

This clonotype was observed many times. The chain is built from TRBV11-2 and TRBJ1-5; D gene uncertain. Germline V lookup: CDR1 SGHAT, CDR2 FQNNGV. V was pared by 6 bases and J by 0 bases, with 9 bases between. The CDR3 has 14 residues. In DNA, the CDR3 is TGTGCCAGCAGTTTGGACGGTAGCAATCAGCCCCAGCATTTT. Protein product: CASSLDGSNQPQHF.

This clonotype was seen a few times. The chain uses TRBV7-9 and TRBJ1-2; 7 bases match TRBD1. From germline, CDR1 is SEHNR and CDR2 FQNEAQ (reference sequence). The CDR3 covers 13 residues. The V and J ends lost 5 bases and 7 bases, in that order; junction bases with no gene match: 7. The CDR3 DNA follows: TGTGCCAGCAGCCGAACAGGGGATACTGGCTACACCTTC. Its translation: CASSRTGDTGYTF.

This clonotype was counted at least ten times. This chain joins TRBV6-1 and TRBJ2-5; 10 bases are shared with TRBD2. J was trimmed by 5 bases and V by 6 bases; bases with no gene match: 9. CDR1 MNHNS and CDR2 SASEGT come from the germline V gene. The length of the CDR3 is 15 residues. CDR3 loop: CASSMSGRAAETQYF. The CDR3 DNA follows: TGTGCCAGCAGCATGAGCGGGAGGGCCGCCGAGACCCAGTACTTC.

As DNA, the CDR3 is TGTGCCAGCAGCTCTAGCGGGAGCCCCTCGATCCATTACAATGAGCAGTTCTTC. Protein product: CASSSSGSPSIHYNEQFF. The J gene is TRBJ2-1, the V gene TRBV7-9, with TRBD2 matching over 10 bases. V lost 4 bases, J lost 4 bases, and 13 bases stayed unmatched. CDR3 length: 18 amino acids. Germline CDR1 SEHNR, CDR2 FQNEAQ (reference sequence).

This clonotype was counted a single time. This rearrangement joins TRBV19 to TRBJ2-5; D is undetermined. This CDR3 is built from 16 residues. V lost 4 bases, J lost 0 bases, and 15 bases lay in between. Germline CDR1 reads LNHDA; CDR2 reads SQIVND (reference sequence). CDR3 sequence reads: CASSTWNRRNQETQYF. The CDR3 nucleotides read TGTGCCAGTAGTACCTGGAACAGACGAAACCAAGAGACCCAGTACTTC. The full variable domain, completed using reference TRBV19 and TRBJ2-5, is DGGITQSPKYLFRKEGQNVTLSCEQNLNHDAMYWYRQDPGQGLRLIYYSQIVNDFQKGDIAEGYSVSREKKESFPLTVTSAQKNPTAFYLCASSTWNRRNQETQYFGPGTRLLVL.

There are a few counts of this clonotype. The V and J genes are TRBV27 and TRBJ1-2; no firm D call. V was shortened by 6 bases and J by 13 bases, with 21 bases between the two germline ends. Per the germline V gene, CDR1 is MNHEY and CDR2 is SMNVEV (reference sequence). The CDR3 has 13 amino acids. CDR3 in amino acids: CASSPVGKLVGTF. The CDR3 nucleotides are TGTGCCAGCAGCCCGGTAGGGAAGTTGGTTGGCACCTTC.

V and J are TRBV28 and TRBJ1-6; 10 positions match TRBD1. CDR3 size: 15 residues. The germline V gene encodes CDR1 MDHEN and CDR2 SYDVKM. With V trimmed by 6 bases and J by 10 bases, 9 bases remained unmatched. Written as DNA, the CDR3 is TGTGCCAGCAGCCCTACCCGACAGGGGGCCTCACCCCTCCACTTT. Translation gives CASSPTRQGASPLHF.

There are a few counts of this clonotype. A much larger clone differs by one base, so this may be a read error. The gene calls are TRBV20-1 and TRBJ2-7; 11 nucleotides agree with TRBD2. The junction had 5 bases not matched to a gene; V was cut back by 5 bases and J by 2 bases. Germline-derived CDR1 and CDR2 are DFQATT and SNEGSKA (reference sequence). CDR3 length equals 14 residues. The CDR3 sequence is CSAPLAGAPYEQYF. For the CDR3, the DNA is TGCAGTGCTCCACTAGCGGGAGCCCCCTACGAGCAGTACTTC.

This clonotype was recorded at least ten times. The rearrangement uses TRBV20-1 and TRBJ1-4, with D maybe TRBD1 (6 bases). This CDR3 spans 12 amino acids. V was cut by 7 bases and J by 5 bases, with 11 bases left in between. The V gene's germline CDR1 is DFQATT and CDR2 SNEGSKA (reference sequence). In nucleotides, the CDR3 is TGCAGTGTTTCAGGGGCGAATGAAAAACTGTTTTTT. Translated: CSVSGANEKLFF.

DNA for the CDR3: TGTGCCAGTAGGAATCCGGGACTAGCGGGTCTTGGCAAAAACATTCAGTACTTC. Translation: CASRNPGLAGLGKNIQYF. The chain has TRBV19 and TRBJ2-4; TRBD2 agrees at 12 bases. There are 18 residues in the CDR3. The V and J ends lost 6 bases and 3 bases, in that order; junction bases with no gene match: 12. Germline CDR1 is LNHDA and CDR2 is SQIVND (reference sequence). Full variable domain (missing parts from reference TRBV19 and TRBJ2-4): DGGITQSPKYLFRKEGQNVTLSCEQNLNHDAMYWYRQDPGQGLRLIYYSQIVNDFQKGDIAEGYSVSREKKESFPLTVTSAQKNPTAFYLCASRNPGLAGLGKNIQYFGAGTRLSVL.

This clonotype turned up a few times. This chain joins TRBV2 and TRBJ2-1, with no clear D. The ends were cut back, 6 bases at V and 0 bases at J, with 15 bases in the middle. The CDR3 has 16 residues. Germline assignment: CDR1 SNHLY and CDR2 FYNNEI. The CDR3 loop is CASREITVSSYNEQFF. The CDR3 nucleotides read TGTGCCAGCAGGGAAATAACAGTTAGCTCCTACAATGAGCAGTTCTTC.

The chain couples TRBV6-1 to TRBJ1-1; D remains unclear. Per the germline V gene, CDR1 is MNHNS and CDR2 is SASEGT. CDR3 length: 12 residues. V was shortened by 3 bases and J by 6 bases, with 8 bases between the two germline ends. DNA for the CDR3: TGTGCCAGCAGTGAGGGGTATCCTGAAGCTTTCTTT. This gives the protein CASSEGYPEAFF.